This T cell receptor beta chain appears in the sequencing data of a study of OX40 agonist ivuxolimab in advanced cancers. A word on this clone: Its specificity is unknown.

Per the germline V gene, CDR1 is MNHEY and CDR2 is SVGAGI. The CDR3 runs 14 residues. Trimming took 2 bases from V and 4 from J, leaving 9 bases between them. Study results and limitations: Near-lowest levels of clonal expansion characterized partial responders at 0.1-3.0 mg/kg. CD8+ T cells averaged more expanded clones than CD4+.

TCRdb keeps only in-frame clones here, not all; method: immunoSEQ multiplex PCR. The repertoire has some 54,000 clones, 80% of them found once; the top ten carry around 4.5%. This sequence joins TRBV6-5 and TRBJ1-3; no clear D gene. This receptor was identified in an adult with an advanced solid tumor such as melanoma, head and neck, liver or kidney cancer. The sample consisted of CD4+ or CD8+ T cells sorted from blood, taken in a trial of the OX40 agonist ivuxolimab. CDR3: CASSYLGSGNTIYF. The CDR3 coding sequence is TGTGCCAGCAGTTACCTCGGATCCGGAAACACCATATATTTT.